These 28 T cell receptor beta chains came from one sample sequenced in a study of Tregs in tolerant kidney transplant recipients. Generated by immunoSEQ multiplex PCR, the TCRdb table keeps only in-frame clones and is missing some. The data contain approximately 99,000 clones, nearly 90% of them singletons. The source material was CD4+ T cells from blood, sampled before the transplant. The source of these receptors is a human donor who received a combined kidney and bone marrow transplant.

Here the CDR3 reads CASIPFGRENTEAFF. As DNA, the CDR3 is TGTGCCAGCATACCCTTCGGCAGGGAGAACACTGAAGCTTTCTTT. The chain joins TRBV6-5 to TRBJ1-1; D may be TRBD1 (5 bases). The CDR3 extends over 15 amino acids. Trimming left V 7 bases short and J 1 base short, with 16 bases between. Germline V lookup: CDR1 MNHEY, CDR2 SVGAGI.

The rearrangement links TRBV28 to TRBJ2-7, with D tentatively TRBD1 (5 bases). CDR1 is MDHEN and CDR2 is SYDVKM in the germline V gene. V lost 1 base and J lost 3, with 13 bases in between. This CDR3 comprises 15 residues. The CDR3: CASSLYPKGYYEQYF. The DNA for the CDR3 is TGTGCCAGCAGTTTATATCCTAAGGGGTACTACGAGCAGTACTTC.

The chain couples TRBV11-2 to TRBJ1-3; a weak D match, TRBD1 (6 bases). The V end was cut by 6 bases, the J end by 0 bases, with 12 bases between. The germline gives CDR1 SGHAT, CDR2 FQNNGV. The CDR3 length is 15 residues. The CDR3 is CASRARGSSGNTIYF. CDR3 in DNA: TGTGCCAGCAGAGCCAGGGGAAGCTCTGGAAACACCATATATTTT. Complete variable domain (other parts from reference TRBV11-2 and TRBJ1-3): EAGVAQSPRYKIIEKRQSVAFWCNPISGHATLYWYQQILGQGPKLLIQFQNNGVVDDSQLPKDRFSAERLKGVDSTLKIQPAKLEDSAVYLCASRARGSSGNTIYFGEGSWLTVV.

The V and J genes are TRBV28 and TRBJ1-1, with TRBD1 matching over 10 bases. Trimming removed 3 bases from V and 5 bases from J; junction bases left unmatched: 12. The CDR3 runs 17 residues. Germline V gene lookup returns CDR1 MDHEN and CDR2 SYDVKM. The CDR3 reads CASSFYPPGQGKTEAFF. The CDR3 DNA sequence: TGTGCCAGCAGTTTCTACCCCCCGGGACAGGGGAAAACTGAAGCTTTCTTT.

This chain joins TRBV27 and TRBJ2-2, with 9 bases matching TRBD1. This CDR3 spans 19 amino acids. With 7 bases clipped from V and 1 base from J, the junction kept 16 bases outside the gene matches. Germline CDR1 MNHEY, CDR2 SMNVEV (reference sequence). For the CDR3, the DNA is TGTGCCAGCAACCCCTTCAGTGGGACAGGGAACCTGAACACCGGGGAGCTGTTTTTT. Translating gives CASNPFSGTGNLNTGELFF.

This sequence joins TRBV6-1 and TRBJ1-5, with 9 bases identical to TRBD1. In germline, CDR1 is MNHNS, CDR2 SASEGT. CDR3 length equals 14 residues. V shed 5 bases and J 7 bases; nucleotides not matched to a gene: 6. In DNA, the CDR3 is TGTGCCAGCAGTTGGACAGGGGAAGTCCAGCCCCAGCATTTT. Translation: CASSWTGEVQPQHF.

V usage is TRBV2 and J usage is TRBJ2-2; 9 positions match TRBD1. This CDR3 spans 16 amino acids. The V segment lost 8 bases and the J segment 7 bases; nucleotides outside the gene matches: 14. CDR1 is SNHLY, CDR2 FYNNEI, per germline. As DNA, the CDR3 is TGTGCCAGCTTGGTAGGGACAGGGATAAACGGCGGGGAGCTGTTTTTT. As protein: CASLVGTGINGGELFF.

This clone appeared a few times. The chain carries TRBV10-2 and TRBJ1-2; D might be TRBD1 (5 bases). Germline CDR1 WSHSY, CDR2 SAAADI. The length of the CDR3 is 12 residues. Trimming shortened V by 10 bases and J by 13 bases, and 22 bases separated the two germline ends. As DNA, the CDR3 is TGCGCCACCATGTCACCTCGGGGGACGGCCACCTTC. Translated, it gives CATMSPRGTATF.

The V call is TRBV20-1, the J call TRBJ2-7, with D perhaps matching TRBD1 (5 bases). The CDR3 runs 11 residues. V shed 5 bases and J shed 3 bases, with 8 bases lying between them. The germline gives CDR1 DFQATT, CDR2 SNEGSKA (reference sequence). CDR3 sequence reads: CSAQGGYEQYF. The CDR3 nucleotides are TGCAGTGCTCAGGGTGGCTACGAGCAGTACTTC.

The chain couples TRBV11-2 to TRBJ1-2; 9 bases line up with TRBD1. The CDR3 contains 16 residues. The trim removed 2 bases at V and 4 bases at J, leaving 8 bases unmatched. Germline V gene data show CDR1 as SGHAT and CDR2 as FQNNGV. The DNA for the CDR3 is TGTGCCAGCAGCTTAATGTCGGGACAGGGAGTCTATGGCTACACCTTC. It encodes CASSLMSGQGVYGYTF.

This chain joins TRBV6-1 and TRBJ1-5; D is possibly TRBD1 (5 bases). Trimming stripped 4 bases from V and 7 bases from J, with 20 bases between. This CDR3 comprises 16 residues. Germline CDR1 reads MNHNS; CDR2 reads SASEGT. The CDR3 loop reads CASSARGEGRGQPQHF. The CDR3 region has the DNA TGTGCCAGCAGTGCCCGGGGGGAGGGGCGGGGGCAGCCCCAGCATTTT.

The rearrangement joins TRBV21-1 to TRBJ1-3; TRBD1, the D gene given by the table, was not confirmed from the DNA. TRBV21-1 is reported as a pseudogene. The length of the CDR3 is 16 residues. CDR3 amino acids: CASSNSRGRAGNTIYF. CDR3 DNA sequence: TGTGCCAGCAGCAATTCAAGGGGTAGGGCTGGAAACACCATATATTTT.

The J gene is TRBJ2-1, the V gene TRBV5-1; a possible D gene is TRBD2 (5 bases). The CDR3 is 17 amino acids. Per germline, CDR1 SGHRS and CDR2 YFSETQ. V lost 5 bases, J lost 4 bases, and 22 bases lay in between. CDR3 sequence: CASRYTQKTNLYNEQFF. In DNA, the CDR3 is TGCGCCAGCAGATATACCCAGAAGACTAACCTATACAATGAGCAGTTCTTC.

The chain couples TRBV7-6 to TRBJ2-1; a possible D gene is TRBD2 (6 bases). Germline V lookup: CDR1 SGHVS, CDR2 FNYEAQ. The CDR3 covers 17 residues. The V gene lost 5 bases and the J gene lost 8 bases, with 25 bases spanning the gap. Written as DNA, the CDR3 is TGTGCCAGCAGCGAAAACCTATCCCCGGGACTCCTCGATGAGCAGTTCTTC. Protein: CASSENLSPGLLDEQFF.

This chain uses TRBV9 with TRBJ2-1; possibly TRBD2 for D (5 bases). CDR3 length: 13 residues. The germline CDR1 and CDR2 sequences are SGDLS and YYNGEE. V was pared by 4 bases and J by 6 bases, with 11 bases between. The CDR3 bases are TGTGCCAGCAGCTTCCGGGGAAGCAATGAGCAGTTCTTC. This gives the protein CASSFRGSNEQFF.

The rearrangement joins TRBV29-1 to TRBJ2-1; D might be TRBD1 or TRBD2, each matching 6 bases. V gave up 7 bases and J gave up 4 bases, with 20 bases separating them. CDR3 length equals 15 residues. CDR1 and CDR2 from the germline V gene are SQVTM and ANQGSEA. CDR3 loop: CSAEGGGKSYNEQFF. The CDR3 nucleotides read TGCAGCGCTGAGGGGGGAGGAAAAAGTTACAATGAGCAGTTCTTC.

V usage is TRBV19 and J usage is TRBJ2-2; TRBD1 aligns across 9 bases. CDR3 size: 14 residues. CDR1 is LNHDA and CDR2 is SQIVND in the germline V gene (reference sequence). Trimming took 7 bases from V and 1 from J; bases not matched to a gene: 1. In nucleotides, the CDR3 is TGTGCCAGTAAGGGACAGGGGAACACCGGGGAGCTGTTTTTT. Residues: CASKGQGNTGELFF.

This CDR3 reads CASSYPGSKETQYF. CDR3 coding DNA: TGTGCCAGCAGCTATCCGGGTTCTAAAGAGACCCAGTACTTC. This chain uses TRBV7-2 with TRBJ2-5; D call uncertain. V lost 4 bases, J lost 3 bases, and 12 bases lay in between. The V gene's germline CDR1 is SGHTA and CDR2 FQGNSA. The CDR3 loop spans 14 amino acids.

The chain has TRBV4-3 and TRBJ1-5; D gene ambiguous. The CDR3 consists of 15 residues. The V end was cut by 0 bases, the J end by 0 bases, with 6 bases between. Germline-derived CDR1 and CDR2 are LGHNA and YSLEER. The CDR3 sequence: CASSQDRGSNQPQHF. In DNA, the CDR3 is TGCGCCAGCAGCCAAGATCGGGGTAGCAATCAGCCCCAGCATTTT.

This clone was seen once. This chain joins TRBV27 and TRBJ1-3, with TRBD1 matching over 7 bases. The germline V gene encodes CDR1 MNHEY and CDR2 SMNVEV (reference sequence). The CDR3 has 16 residues. The J segment lost 0 bases and the V segment lost 5 bases, leaving 7 bases of the junction unmatched. DNA of the CDR3: TGTGCCAGCAGTCCGGACGGGACAGCCTCTGGAAACACCATATATTTT. This gives the protein CASSPDGTASGNTIYF.

The V call is TRBV19, the J call TRBJ2-6; 9 nucleotides align to TRBD1. The junction had 2 bases not matched to a gene; V was cut back by 8 bases and J by 3 bases. The CDR3 has 14 amino acids. CDR1 is LNHDA, CDR2 SQIVND, per germline (reference sequence). The CDR3 sequence: CASGQGSGANVLTF. Here the CDR3 DNA reads TGTGCCAGTGGACAGGGGAGTGGGGCCAACGTCCTGACTTTC.

The chain combines TRBV7-8 with TRBJ2-7; D is possibly TRBD1 (6 bases). The V gene lost 3 bases and the J gene lost 3 bases, with 12 bases spanning the gap. Germline CDR1 SGHVS, CDR2 FQNEAQ. This CDR3 is 14 amino acids long. The CDR3 is CASSFSGANYEQYF. In DNA form, the CDR3 reads TGTGCCAGCAGCTTTTCAGGGGCCAACTACGAGCAGTACTTC. The whole variable domain, remainder taken from reference TRBV7-8 and TRBJ2-7, is GAGVSQSPRYKVAKRGQDVALRCDPISGHVSLFWYQQALGQGPEFLTYFQNEAQLDKSGLPSDRFFAERPEGSVSTLKIQRTQQEDSAVYLCASSFSGANYEQYFGPGTRLTVT.

This chain joins TRBV11-3 and TRBJ2-1; D is possibly TRBD2 (7 bases). CDR3 length equals 14 residues. V lost 5 bases, J lost 2 bases, and 10 bases lay in between. Germline assignment: CDR1 SGHNT and CDR2 YENEEA. CDR3 sequence reads: CASSPGGTYNEQFF. In nucleotides, the CDR3 is TGTGCCAGCAGCCCGGGGGGCACCTACAATGAGCAGTTCTTC. The whole variable domain, filled in from reference TRBV11-3 and TRBJ2-1, reads EAGVVQSPRYKIIEKKQPVAFWCNPISGHNTLYWYLQNLGQGPELLIRYENEEAVDDSQLPKDRFSAERLKGVDSTLKIQPAELGDSAVYLCASSPGGTYNEQFFGPGTRLTVL.

The chain recombines TRBV7-8 with TRBJ2-7; 9 nucleotides align to TRBD2. This CDR3 is 14 amino acids long. The germline gives CDR1 SGHVS, CDR2 FQNEAQ. The junction had 5 bases not matched to a gene; V was cut back by 5 bases and J by 3 bases. The CDR3 DNA reads TGTGCCAGCAGCGTTAGCGGGAGTATCTACGAGCAGTACTTC. Residues: CASSVSGSIYEQYF. The full variable domain, rest sourced from reference TRBV7-8 and TRBJ2-7, is GAGVSQSPRYKVAKRGQDVALRCDPISGHVSLFWYQQALGQGPEFLTYFQNEAQLDKSGLPSDRFFAERPEGSVSTLKIQRTQQEDSAVYLCASSVSGSIYEQYFGPGTRLTVT.

The J gene is TRBJ1-2, the V gene TRBV10-3, with no clear D. The germline V gene has CDR1 ENHRY and CDR2 SYGVKD. V was cut by 2 bases and J by 8 bases, with 15 bases left in between. The CDR3 consists of 14 residues. The CDR3 nucleotides read TGTGCCATCAGTGAGAGCCGGTCCCTCTGGGGCTACACCTTC. Its protein product is CAISESRSLWGYTF.

The chain recombines TRBV9 with TRBJ1-2; weak D call: TRBD1 (5 bases). The CDR3 extends over 14 amino acids. Trimming removed 3 bases at V and 8 bases at J, with 17 bases between. CDR1 is SGDLS, CDR2 YYNGEE, per germline. CDR3 coding DNA: TGTGCCAGCAGCGCACCAGGGACTCTGGGGGGCTACACCTTC. Its protein is CASSAPGTLGGYTF.

The J gene is TRBJ2-5, the V gene TRBV2; possible D gene TRBD1, 6 bases. With the DNA end fitting TRBJ2-7 better, the J assignment may be wrong. The CDR3 is 14 amino acids. From germline, CDR1 is SNHLY and CDR2 FYNNEI. The CDR3 coding sequence is TGTGCCAGCAGAGAGGGACAAGACTACTACGAGCAGTACTTC. Encoded protein: CASREGQDYYEQYF.

CDR3 DNA sequence: TGTGCCAGCTCACCAGTCAGGGAAAACTATGAGCAGTTCTTC. This sequence encodes CASSPVRENYEQFF. This sequence joins TRBV18 and TRBJ2-1; a possible D gene is TRBD1 (5 bases). V shed 2 bases and J shed 8 bases, with 13 bases lying between them. The CDR3 covers 14 residues. Germline lookup yields CDR1 KGHSH and CDR2 LQKENI.